The TCR beta chain under discussion was sequenced for a study of T cell changes during pregnancy in multiple sclerosis. Measured with immunoSEQ multiplex PCR; TCRdb has only the in-frame clones, and not every one. The sample comprises about 100,000 clones, approximately 90% of which are singletons, and just under 2% rests with the top ten. The ends lost 2 bases at V and 7 bases at J; junction bases unmatched: 3. The CDR3 loop spans 13 amino acids. Germline V gene data show CDR1 as SGHTA and CDR2 as FQGTGA. This clone was seen just once. This receptor was identified in a female donor with multiple sclerosis, enrolled in a pregnancy study. This chain links TRBV7-3 with TRBJ2-5; 8 bases align to TRBD2. The source material was peripheral blood, sampled after pregnancy. CDR3: CASSLGLAGTQYF. The CDR3 DNA sequence: TGTGCCAGCAGCTTAGGCCTAGCGGGGACCCAGTACTTC.